This T cell receptor beta chain derives from a study of shared clonotypes between healthy human individuals. The study's findings and limits: An anticipated effect of sequencing depth on clonotype sharing among donors was recognized.

The input for sorted-subset replicate PCRs was around 0.2 ug DNA, 25,000 to 35,000 T cell genomes. Measured with immunoSEQ multiplex PCR; TCRdb has only the in-frame clones, and not every one. The table lists about 1.5 million clones, roughly 96% of them singletons. The germline V gene has CDR1 DFQATT and CDR2 SNEGSKA (reference sequence). CDR3 size: 11 residues. The V end was cut by 6 bases, the J end by 5 bases, with 10 bases between. As for this clone: The antigen remains unidentified. Other DNA sequences within the sample encode an identical CDR3.

The chain combines TRBV20-1 with TRBJ2-5; D is ambiguous. This TCR was sampled from a man aged 25-40 years in good health. Source material: naive CD4+ T cells sorted from blood. Subset defined: CD45RA+ positively selected. The CDR3 loop is CSAPLGETQYF. The CDR3 DNA reads as TGCAGTGCCCCCCTGGGGGAGACCCAGTACTTC.